The 21 T cell receptor beta chains below all came from one sample that was sequenced in a study of T cell repertoires in cytomegalovirus infection. MiXCR was run by TCRdb on the reads, yielding one entry per CDR3 protein. This sample has around 900,000 distinct CDR3 sequences, with more than 25% found just once. For these receptors, no antigen is known. The source material was cultured CD8+ T cells from PBMCs, sampled from culture after CMV antigen stimulation. These receptor sequences come from a human donor in good health (CMV status not recorded). Some clones in this sample may be carry-over from other donors' samples.

The chain links TRBV12-5 to TRBJ1-1; D not certain. The CDR3 covers 11 residues. Germline-derived CDR1 and CDR2 are LGHNT and FRNRAP. V lost 9 bases to trimming and J lost 0 bases, with 5 bases between them. The DNA of the CDR3 is TGTGCTAGCCAACTGAACACTGAAGCTTTCTTT. Its translation: CASQLNTEAFF.

This clonotype was seen repeatedly, ten times or more. The chain recombines TRBV12-3 or TRBV12-4 with TRBJ1-2; 7 positions agree with TRBD1. This CDR3 comprises 17 residues. Trimming cost V 4 bases and J 3 bases; bases outside gene matches: 14. CDR3 nucleotides: TGTGCCAGCAGTTCAGATGACAGGGTTGGCTTAGACTATGGCTACACCTTC. Protein sequence: CASSSDDRVGLDYGYTF.

This clonotype was picked up many times. The genes are TRBV7-6 and TRBJ2-7; 8 bases agree with TRBD2. The CDR3 runs 18 residues. Looked up from germline, CDR1 is SGHVS and CDR2 is FNYEAQ. Trimming cost V 6 bases and J 5 bases; bases outside gene matches: 21. CDR3 in amino acids: CASSLYIGEAGVGDEQYF. CDR3 DNA: TGTGCCAGCAGTCTATATATTGGTGAAGCGGGGGTTGGGGACGAGCAGTACTTC.

This clonotype has more than one count but fewer than ten. The chain joins TRBV7-2 to TRBJ2-5; weak D call: TRBD2 (6 bases). Germline CDR1 SGHTA, CDR2 FQGNSA. CDR3 length: 16 amino acids. Trimming left V 4 bases short and J 5 bases short, with 20 bases between. Here the CDR3 reads CASSYPGGPRVETQYF. CDR3 bases: TGTGCCAGCAGCTACCCTGGAGGGCCCCGGGTCGAGACCCAGTACTTC.

This clonotype has at least ten counts. The rearrangement joins TRBV12-3 or TRBV12-4 to TRBJ1-1; D perhaps matches TRBD1 (5 bases). Trimming took 7 bases from V and 10 from J, leaving 22 bases between them. This CDR3 contains 14 residues. The CDR3 region has the DNA TGTGCCAGCACCCCAAGGAGGACTACAGGAGGAGCTTTCTTT. It encodes CASTPRRTTGGAFF.

The sample holds one count of this clonotype. Written as DNA, the CDR3 is TGTGCCAGCAGTTTTATTAGGGAGGGGCTCCAAGAGACCCAGTACTTC. Translating it yields CASSFIREGLQETQYF. The chain combines TRBV12-3 or TRBV12-4 with TRBJ2-5; the match to TRBD2 covers 7 bases. The trim removed 3 bases at V and 1 base at J, leaving 8 bases unmatched. The length of the CDR3 is 16 residues.

This clonotype was seen a few times. This chain joins TRBV7-6 and TRBJ1-6; TRBD1 matches 7 bases. Germline CDR1 SGHVS, CDR2 FNYEAQ. Losses at the gene ends were 5 bases for V and 0 bases for J; bases not matched to a gene: 7. This CDR3 has 17 amino acids. CDR3 region: CASSRNRGASYNSPLHF. CDR3 bases: TGTGCCAGCAGCCGAAACAGGGGAGCCTCCTATAATTCACCCCTCCACTTT.

Worth noting for this clonotype: This is likely a read error, given that the CDR3 carries no conserved phenylalanine or tryptophan at its end. This chain links TRBV27 with TRBJ1-1; D gene ambiguous. V gave up 3 bases and J gave up 1 base, with 6 bases separating them. Germline values: CDR1 MNHEY, CDR2 SMNVEV (reference sequence). The CDR3 covers 13 residues. CDR3 amino acids: CASSLAGNTEAFL. Here the CDR3 DNA reads TGTGCCAGCAGTTTGGCAGGGAACACTGAAGCTTTCCTT.

This clonotype appeared once. The rearrangement uses TRBV29-1 and TRBJ1-1; D remains ambiguous. The CDR3 contains 14 residues. Trimming removed 4 bases at V and 6 bases at J, with 18 bases between. Germline assignment: CDR1 SQVTM and CDR2 ANQGSEA. The CDR3 loop is CSVGGLSLVAEAFF. Here the CDR3 DNA reads TGCAGCGTTGGAGGACTATCTCTAGTCGCTGAAGCTTTCTTT. The full variable domain, its missing parts supplied by reference TRBV29-1 and TRBJ1-1, is SAVISQKPSRDICQRGTSLTIQCQVDSQVTMMFWYRQQPGQSLTLIATANQGSEATYESGFVIDKFPISRPNLTFSTLTVSNMSPEDSSIYLCSVGGLSLVAEAFFGQGTRLTVV.

This clonotype was counted a few times. The chain links TRBV6-5 to TRBJ2-5; no reliable D call. The CDR3 loop spans 14 amino acids. From germline, CDR1 is MNHEY and CDR2 SVGAGI. The V and J ends lost 0 bases and 1 base respectively, with 6 bases between them. The CDR3 region is CASSYSRVQETQYF. In nucleotides, the CDR3 is TGTGCCAGCAGTTACTCCCGAGTCCAAGAGACCCAGTACTTC.

This clonotype was observed a few times. V gene TRBV6-2 or TRBV6-3 combines with J gene TRBJ1-5; D not certain. The V gene's germline CDR1 is MNHEY and CDR2 SVGEGT. The CDR3 is 15 residues long. The germline V and J ends were trimmed by 0 bases and 3 bases, with 9 bases remaining between them. The CDR3 is CASSYSIQINQPQHF. DNA for the CDR3: TGTGCCAGCAGTTACTCGATCCAGATCAATCAGCCCCAGCATTTT.

The chain joins TRBV4-1 to TRBJ1-1; TRBD1 matches 8 bases. Per the germline V gene, CDR1 is MGHRA and CDR2 is YSYEKL. The trim removed 3 bases at V and 6 bases at J, leaving 6 bases unmatched. The CDR3 has 14 amino acids. The CDR3: CASSQSGDRSEAFF. CDR3 nucleotide sequence: TGCGCCAGCAGCCAGTCAGGGGACAGGTCTGAAGCTTTCTTT.

This clonotype was seen many times. This rearrangement joins TRBV7-8 to TRBJ1-1; weak D call: TRBD1 (6 bases). CDR3 length equals 15 residues. Trimming pared 5 bases from V and 3 bases from J, leaving 16 bases between. Germline V gene sequence: CDR1 SGHVS, CDR2 FQNEAQ. CDR3 bases: TGTGCCAGCAGCCGACGGCCGGGGGCGGACACTGAAGCTTTCTTT. Its protein product is CASSRRPGADTEAFF.

This clonotype showed up many times. The J gene is TRBJ2-7, the V gene TRBV7-6; no definite D call. The CDR3 sequence is 15 residues long. CDR1 and CDR2 from the germline V gene are SGHVS and FNYEAQ. V lost 5 bases, J lost 0 bases, and 14 bases lay in between. This CDR3 reads CASSHPPPSSYEQYV. For the CDR3, the DNA is TGTGCCAGCAGCCACCCACCGCCCTCCTCCTACGAGCAGTACGTC.

The chain uses TRBV7-6 and TRBJ1-2; TRBD1 aligns across 9 bases. In germline, CDR1 is SGHVS, CDR2 FNYEAQ. With 2 bases clipped from V and 0 bases from J, the junction kept 7 bases outside the gene matches. This CDR3 comprises 17 residues. The CDR3 region has the DNA TGTGCCAGCAGCTTAAAGCGACAGGGGGAGACTAACTATGGCTACACCTTC. Translating gives CASSLKRQGETNYGYTF.

The rearrangement joins TRBV5-3 to TRBJ1-6, with no clear D. TRBV5-3 is classed as an ORF, of uncertain function. The CDR3 is 14 amino acids. V dropped 8 bases and J dropped 5 bases, with 14 bases sitting between them. The CDR3 DNA reads as TGTGCCAGCAACACCTGGGGAAATAATTCACCCCTCCACTTT. Translation gives CASNTWGNNSPLHF.

In this sample, this clonotype turned up many times. The chain couples TRBV7-8 to TRBJ2-7; 9 bases agree with TRBD2. This CDR3 region has 15 residues. V gave up 5 bases and J gave up 7 bases; unmatched junction bases: 12. CDR1 SGHVS and CDR2 FQNEAQ come from the germline V gene. This chain's CDR3 is CASSPATSGLREQYV. DNA for the CDR3: TGTGCCAGCAGCCCAGCGACTAGCGGACTAAGGGAGCAGTACGTC.

J is TRBJ2-1 and V is TRBV4-1; D gene ambiguous. Germline CDR1 and CDR2: MGHRA and YSYEKL. V was shortened by 4 bases and J by 14 bases, with 21 bases between the two germline ends. CDR3 size: 14 residues. This chain's CDR3 is CASSPSRSGPDEFF. The CDR3 DNA sequence: TGCGCCAGCAGCCCGTCCCGCTCCGGTCCTGATGAGTTCTTC.

In its sample, this clonotype was seen many times. The chain combines TRBV7-3 with TRBJ2-7; 10 bases align to TRBD1. The CDR3 is 19 amino acids. Germline V gives CDR1 SGHTA, CDR2 FQGTGA. The V segment lost 4 bases and the J segment 0 bases; nucleotides outside the gene matches: 15. The CDR3 bases are TGTGCCAGCAGCTCTCGAGACAGGGGGCGCCCAAAGAACTCCTACGAGCAGTACGTC. Its protein product is CASSSRDRGRPKNSYEQYV.

This clonotype was observed a handful of times. This chain joins TRBV7-8 and TRBJ2-1, with 7 bases lining up with TRBD1. CDR3 length: 16 residues. The germline V gene has CDR1 SGHVS and CDR2 FQNEAQ. The junction had 15 bases not matched to a gene; V was cut back by 5 bases and J by 8 bases. Here the CDR3 DNA reads TGTGCCAGCAGCAGTTATAGGGGACAGACCGATGATGAGCAGTTCTTC. Translation: CASSSYRGQTDDEQFF.

This clonotype was observed many times. The chain links TRBV6-2 or TRBV6-3 to TRBJ2-2, with D possibly being TRBD1 or TRBD2 (5 bases each). V was trimmed by 5 bases and J by 13 bases, leaving 14 bases between them. Germline assignment: CDR1 MNHEY and CDR2 SVGEGT. The CDR3 runs to 12 residues. The CDR3 coding sequence is TGTGCCAGCAGTCCCCCCGGGGCCAGGCTGTTTTTT. Encoded protein: CASSPPGARLFF.